This T cell receptor (beta chain) came from a study of T cell repertoires in cytomegalovirus infection. Via MiXCR, TCRdb re-called the reads, giving one row per CDR3 protein. The sample has about 570,000 distinct CDR3 sequences, roughly 42% seen once. In the case of this clonotype: Its target is not known.

The CDR3 is 18 residues long. Germline V lookup: CDR1 SGHVT, CDR2 SQSDAQ. V shed 5 bases and J 1 base; nucleotides not matched to a gene: 15. The sample here was cultured PBMCs, taken from culture after CMV antigen stimulation. The origin of this receptor is a human donor in good health (CMV status not recorded). Some clones in this sample may be carry-over from other donors' samples. The chain recombines TRBV7-4 with TRBJ2-5, with 8 bases fitting TRBD2. The CDR3, as DNA: TGTGCCAGCAGCCCCGCGTCGCCGGGGGGGGCCTCCCAAGAGACCCAGTACTTC. Protein sequence: CASSPASPGGASQETQYF. Full variable domain (missing parts from reference TRBV7-4 and TRBJ2-5): GAGVSQSPRYKVAKRGRDVALRCDSISGHVTLYWYRQTLGQGSEVLTYSQSDAQRDKSGRPSGRFSAERPERSVSTLKIQRTEQGDSAVYLCASSPASPGGASQETQYFGPGTRLLVL.